This TCR beta chain was sequenced in a study of CD8+ T cells in alopecia areata (dated by TCRdb to the late 2010s). A note on the overall study: Treated patients were enrolled in an open-label pilot trial of oral tofacitinib, 5 to 10 mg twice daily, for moderate-to-severe alopecia areata. Tofacitinib was administered for 6 to 18 months, and 6 months of follow-up off drug were then conducted to assess delayed response and recurrence. High-throughput TCRbeta sequencing was used to examine T cell clonal expansion in alopecia areata in both the C3H/HeJ mouse model and human patients. On the human side, TCRbeta sequencing was run on scalp tissue and on sorted CD4+ and CD8+ peripheral blood T cells from healthy controls and from alopecia areata patients with either patchy or totalis/universalis disease. Patients on tofacitinib were biopsied at baseline and after 4 and 24 weeks of treatment, and several of the patients also had a later scalp biopsy. Scalp clonality was compared across normal scalp (n=4), patchy alopecia areata scalp (n=8), and alopecia totalis/universalis scalp (n=8). RNA came from the PAXgene miRNA kit for fixed scalp, the miRNeasy kit for PBMCs, and the RNeasy kit for mouse skin. TCRbeta CDR3 regions were amplified by immunoSEQ multiplex PCR with 35 Vbeta forward and 13 Jbeta reverse primers.

Results and caveats for the whole study, not just this receptor: Scalp TCR repertoire analysis is complicated because resident alphabeta T cells in normal human skin are also sequenced, whereas mouse skin is dominated by gammadelta T cells. TCR sequences shared between patients were less clear than in mice, possibly partly because of HLA diversity in the patient population. Higher clonality and more expanded CD8+ clones were observed in lesional scalp than in normal scalp, particularly in alopecia totalis/universalis, a finding suggestive of antigenic drive.

Peripheral blood and lesional scalp punch biopsies were obtained from patients with alopecia areata. PBMCs were isolated by density centrifugation and stained for CD3, CD4 and CD8, and CD4+ and CD8+ T cells were sorted on a FACSAria. The library was obtained by the immunoSEQ multiplex PCR assay. RNA was extracted from all samples and reverse transcribed into cDNA, which served as template for TCR sequencing. First-strand cDNA was synthesized using SuperScript III with a 2:1 mix of oligo-dT and random hexamers. A synthetic immune receptor repertoire was used to measure amplification bias, and any remaining bias was corrected computationally. Turning to the authors' computational methods: Raw reads were preprocessed to remove errors, and CDR3 was defined by IMGT conventions from the conserved cysteine to phenylalanine. Clonality was calculated as 1 minus Shannon entropy normalized by log2 of the number of productive unique TCRs. Scalp TCRbeta sequences were cross-referenced with sorted blood CD4 and CD8 repertoires so that the CD4 or CD8 identity of scalp clones could be inferred. Here the immuneACCESS table is served through TCRdb, limited to in-frame sequences with V and J called. Missing clones are a known gap in these copies; in checked studies unresolved V genes cover under half, and the rest lacks a known reason. D and trimming were read from the DNA, whereas the V and J calls and clone size are those reported in that table. The sample table lists 120,000 or so clones, roughly two fifths of them with a count of one. The ten largest clones represent 3.1% of the sample.

The CDR3 contains 12 residues, cysteine and phenylalanine counted. Left in the record is the CDR3 DNA by itself, 36 bases read in frame from the first base. The CDR1 and CDR2 encoded by the germline V gene are MNHEY and SVGAGI. Relative to germline, V is 10 bases shorter and J is 8 bases shorter, with 17 bases between their ends. Points on this clone: The antigen it recognizes is unknown. Base qualities were left out, and no much larger clone turns up one base away.

The TCR comes from a human donor with alopecia areata. Sequencing was done on a sample of CD4+ T cells sorted from blood. This chain joins TRBV6-5 to TRBJ1-2; no D gene is confidently identified. CDR3 protein: CAITNGVGGYTF. Here is the DNA: TGTGCCATCACAAACGGGGTTGGAGGCTACACCTTC.